This T cell receptor beta chain was recovered during a study of blood T cell repertoires in COVID-19. Study-level information: The cDNA or gDNA used as material had been derived from T cells, B-cell-depleted T cells, or PBMCs.

At least ten counts were recorded for this clone. Per the authors' pipeline: Amplification from reference gene primers served as the basis for estimated nucleated cell counts. Repertoires were generated with immunoSEQ multiplex PCR, while TCRdb's copy carries only in-frame clones and drops some. That table furnishes V, J and clone size, whereas the DNA furnished D and trimming. The table records hundreds of thousands of clones, around 87% of them present only once. CDR3 length: 12 residues. The V and J ends lost 5 bases and 1 base respectively, with 5 bases between them. Germline assignment: CDR1 KGHDR and CDR2 SFDVKD.

The rearrangement links TRBV24-1 to TRBJ2-7, with D possibly TRBD2 on 5 matching bases. This receptor was obtained from a woman aged 45-65 years who had recovered from COVID-19. Sequenced material: peripheral blood. The CDR3 nucleotides are TGTGCCACCAGTGCGGGGTCCTACGAGCAGTACTTC. Encoded protein: CATSAGSYEQYF.